This T cell receptor (beta chain) appears in the sequencing data of a study of radiotherapy plus CTLA-4 blockade in lung cancer. A few counts support this clone. Profiling relied on immunoSEQ multiplex PCR, and the TCRdb table lists in-frame clones only, not all of them. The sample includes approximately 60,000 clones, approximately 84% seen only once; the top ten take less than 7.5%. This specimen consisted of peripheral blood, obtained from a patient treated with radiotherapy plus ipilimumab. The clonotype originates from a human donor with non-small cell lung cancer whose response to radiotherapy plus ipilimumab could not be evaluated.

CDR3 in DNA: TGTGCCAGCAGCCCACTGGGGGGGGAGCCCTACGAGCAGTACTTC. Its protein is CASSPLGGEPYEQYF. The gene calls are TRBV7-7 and TRBJ2-7, with TRBD2 identical over 7 bases. Per germline, CDR1 SSHAT and CDR2 FNYEAQ (reference sequence). Losses at the gene ends were 5 bases for V and 2 bases for J; bases not matched to a gene: 9. The CDR3 runs to 15 residues.